The 10 T cell receptor beta chains below were found in one sample sequenced in a study of T cells in women clearing cervical HPV infection. Produced via immunoSEQ multiplex PCR; TCRdb's table is partial and in-frame only. The sample has roughly 40,000 clones. What was sequenced was blood buffy coat. Source of these receptors: a woman aged 18 to 75 with a cervical HPV16 infection that either progressed to CIN3+ or cleared (not recorded which).

This clone is medium-sized by frequency. The read ends 3 residues shy of where the CDR3 ends; the end is completed using the germline J gene. This chain connects TRBV5-1 to TRBJ2-6; 9 bases fit TRBD1. Germline V gene data show CDR1 as SGHRS and CDR2 as YFSETQ. This CDR3 is built from 16 residues. The V gene end was trimmed by 4 bases and the J gene end by 4 bases; junction bases not matched to a gene: 6. CDR3 region: CASSLTGGSGANVLTF. The DNA read from the CDR3 is TGCGCCAGCAGCCTCACAGGGGGCTCGGGGGCCAACGTC.

Details on this clone: The sequenced fragment ends 3 residues before the CDR3 boundary, so the rest is inferred from the germline J gene. The V and J genes are TRBV20-1 and TRBJ1-6; TRBD1 matches 7 bases. CDR3 length: 14 residues. Germline V gene data show CDR1 as DFQATT and CDR2 as SNEGSKA (reference sequence). J was trimmed by 4 bases and V by 2 bases; bases with no gene match: 2. CDR3 protein: CSARTGVYNSPLHF. The DNA read from the CDR3 is TGCAGTGCTAGAACAGGGGTTTATAATTCACCC.

For this clone: The CDR3 end lies 3 residues beyond the end of the read and is filled in from the germline J gene. The chain links TRBV19 to TRBJ1-5, with D tentatively TRBD1 (5 bases). The CDR3 is 13 residues long. Per germline, CDR1 LNHDA and CDR2 SQIVND (reference sequence). V was shortened by 1 base and J by 7 bases, with 8 bases between the two germline ends. The CDR3 spells CASSIGGRQPQHF. The covered CDR3 bases are TGTGCCAGTAGTATAGGGGGCCGGCAGCCC.

With respect to this clone: The read ends 3 residues before the CDR3 terminus; that terminus is restored from the germline J gene. The chain links TRBV5-1 to TRBJ1-1; 7 nucleotides match TRBD1. Trimming at V came to 4 bases and at J to 4 bases, leaving 10 bases not matched to a gene. The CDR3 runs to 15 residues. The germline CDR1 and CDR2 sequences are SGHRS and YFSETQ. This chain's CDR3 is CASSPWRGGGTEAFF. The CDR3 bases that were read are TGCGCCAGCAGCCCATGGAGAGGGGGCGGCACTGAA.

Remarks on this clone: The read ends 3 residues shy of where the CDR3 ends; the end is completed using the germline J gene. J is TRBJ1-5 and V is TRBV2, with TRBD1 identical over 8 bases. Per the germline V gene, CDR1 is SNHLY and CDR2 is FYNNEI. Trimming at V came to 5 bases and at J to 6 bases, leaving 9 bases not matched to a gene. This CDR3 region has 15 residues. The CDR3 region is CASSRGQGGVQPQHF. The CDR3 DNA, read in part, is TGTGCCAGCAGTAGAGGACAGGGCGGGGTTCAGCCC. The full variable domain, rest sourced from reference TRBV2 and TRBJ1-5, is EPEVTQTPSHQVTQMGQEVILRCVPISNHLYFYWYRQILGQKVEFLVSFYNNEISEKSEIFDDQFSVERPDGSNFTLKIRSTKLEDSAMYFCASSRGQGGVQPQHFGDGTRLSIL.

Of note for this clone: From the germline J gene comes the end of the CDR3, since the read stops 3 residues before it. V gene TRBV6-2 or TRBV6-3 combines with J gene TRBJ1-5; 10 nucleotides align to TRBD1. Germline V CDR1 and CDR2: MNHEY, SVGEGT. J gave up 7 bases and V 4 bases, and 7 bases lay outside the gene matches. There are 15 residues in the CDR3. The CDR3 here is CASSSGTGVNQPQHF. Partial CDR3 DNA: TGTGCCAGCAGTTCCGGGACAGGGGTGAACCAGCCC.

Notes on this clone: The CDR3 end lies 3 residues beyond the end of the read and is filled in from the germline J gene. This chain joins TRBV7-9 and TRBJ2-1; the match to TRBD2 covers 11 bases. The germline CDR1 and CDR2 sequences are SEHNR and FQNEAQ (reference sequence). The V gene end was trimmed by 5 bases and the J gene end by 3 bases; junction bases not matched to a gene: 3. The length of the CDR3 is 15 residues. The CDR3 bases that were read are TGTGCCAGCAGCAAGACTAGCGGGGACTACAATGAG. This translates into CASSKTSGDYNE. The full-length CDR3 reads as CASSKTSGDYNEQFF.

As concerns this clone: The read terminates 3 residues ahead of where the CDR3 ends, so the germline J gene completes it. The chain joins TRBV6-2 or TRBV6-3 to TRBJ2-7; D call uncertain. Trimming removed 2 bases from V and 4 bases from J, with 9 bases in between. This CDR3 has 13 residues. Germline CDR1 and CDR2: MNHEY and SVGEGT. The sequenced part of the CDR3 DNA is TGTGCCAGCAGTTACCAGGCCCGATACGAG. It translates to CASSYQARYE. The full CDR3 reads CASSYQARYEQYF.

Remarks on this clone: From the germline J gene comes the end of the CDR3, since the read stops 3 residues before it. The V and J genes are TRBV20-1 and TRBJ2-5, with 7 bases matching TRBD2. The germline V gene has CDR1 DFQATT and CDR2 SNEGSKA (reference sequence). V gave up 4 bases and J gave up 5 bases; unmatched junction bases: 4. This CDR3 contains 12 residues. CDR3 residues: CSAMGGGETQYF. The covered CDR3 bases are TGCAGTGCTATGGGCGGGGGTGAGACC.

On this clone: The read terminates 3 residues ahead of where the CDR3 ends, so the germline J gene completes it. The chain employs TRBV20-1 and TRBJ1-6, with D unclear. V was clipped by 0 bases and J by 10 bases, with 13 bases between them. The germline V gene encodes CDR1 DFQATT and CDR2 SNEGSKA (reference sequence). The CDR3 is 14 amino acids. The covered CDR3 bases are TGCAGTGCTAGAGATTTGAGCCGCGGGTCACCC. Translated, it gives CSARDLSRGSP. The entire CDR3 sequence reads CSARDLSRGSPLHF.